This entry concerns a single TCR beta chain. Looked up from germline, CDR1 is SGHRS and CDR2 is YFSETQ. This CDR3 spans 13 amino acids. The V end was cut by 4 bases, the J end by 1 base, with 8 bases between. The source of the sample is a study of blood T cells in healthy people across ages. Through a sample-barcoded 5' primer and a J-beta primer mix, a second PCR was run for roughly 6 to 11 cycles. TCRdb re-called the 5' RACE reads through MiXCR, storing one row per CDR3 protein. The sample shows some 850,000 distinct CDR3 sequences, roughly 26% of them seen only once. Separately, the same data were catalogued under a study of T cells of mothers and their children.

This TCR derives from a boy aged 5-17 years in good health. Sequencing used blood. The gene calls are TRBV5-1 and TRBJ1-1; D unclear. The CDR3 nucleotides are TGCGCCAGCAGCGCCCCTGGGAACACTGAAGCTTTCTTT. It yields the protein CASSAPGNTEAFF.